This T cell receptor beta chain comes out of a study of Graves' ophthalmopathy and Graves' hyperthyroidism. Germline-derived CDR1 and CDR2 are KGHSH and LQKENI. CDR3 size: 13 residues. V was trimmed by 5 bases and J by 2 bases, leaving 9 bases between them. The authors amplified TCR beta CDR3 regions, and they did so from RNA transcripts for repertoire sequencing. HTBI primers were employed in first-round RT-PCR, then a second-round multiplex PCR followed. Each CDR3 protein gets one entry after TCRdb re-called the multiplex PCR reads with MiXCR. Altogether approximately 700,000 distinct CDR3 sequences are present, about 44% being singletons, with the ten largest covering around 40%.

The chain recombines TRBV18 with TRBJ1-2; tentative D call: TRBD1 (5 bases). The specimen sequenced was peripheral blood. This TCR was recovered from an adult man with Graves' ophthalmopathy. CDR3 amino acids: CASSEGINYGYTF. Written as DNA, the CDR3 is TGTGCCAGCTCAGAGGGGATAAACTATGGCTACACCTTC. Together with reference TRBV18 and TRBJ1-2, the CDR3 gives the full variable domain: NAGVMQNPRHLVRRRGQEARLRCSPMKGHSHVYWYRQLPEEGLKFMVYLQKENIIDESGMPKERFSAEFPKEGPSILRIQQVVRGDSAAYFCASSEGINYGYTFGSGTRLTVV.